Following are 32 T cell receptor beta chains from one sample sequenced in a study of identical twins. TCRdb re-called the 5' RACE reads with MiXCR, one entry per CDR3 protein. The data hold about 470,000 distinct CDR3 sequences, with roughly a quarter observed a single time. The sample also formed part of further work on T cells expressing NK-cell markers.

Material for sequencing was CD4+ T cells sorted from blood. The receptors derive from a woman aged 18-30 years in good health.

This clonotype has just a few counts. The CDR3 spells CASSLEGGTYNEQFF. CDR3 sequence (DNA): TGCGCCAGCAGCTTGGAGGGAGGAACCTACAATGAGCAGTTCTTC. This chain joins TRBV5-1 and TRBJ2-1, with a tentative D call TRBD2 (6 bases). The CDR3 is 15 residues long. CDR1 is SGHRS and CDR2 is YFSETQ in the germline V gene. Trimming took 0 bases from V and 2 from J, leaving 9 bases between them.

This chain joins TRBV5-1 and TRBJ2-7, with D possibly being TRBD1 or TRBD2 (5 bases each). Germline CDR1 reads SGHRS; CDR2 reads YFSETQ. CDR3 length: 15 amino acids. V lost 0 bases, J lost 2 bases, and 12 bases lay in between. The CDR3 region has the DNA TGCGCCAGCAGCTTGGCGGGACCTATGGCCTACGAGCAGTACTTC. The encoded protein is CASSLAGPMAYEQYF.

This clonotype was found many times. The CDR3 region has the DNA TGTGCCAGCATCACACAGGGGGCAGGTGAGCAGTTCTTC. Its translation is CASITQGAGEQFF. The chain couples TRBV12-3 or TRBV12-4 to TRBJ2-1, with TRBD1 identical over 9 bases. V was pared by 7 bases and J by 9 bases, with 7 bases of the junction left unmatched. This CDR3 is 13 amino acids long.

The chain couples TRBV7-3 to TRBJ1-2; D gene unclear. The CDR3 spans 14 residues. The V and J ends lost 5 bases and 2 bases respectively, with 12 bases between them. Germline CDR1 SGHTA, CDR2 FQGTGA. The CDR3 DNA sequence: TGTGCCAGCAGCCCAGGACCGAGGAACTATGGCTACACCTTC. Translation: CASSPGPRNYGYTF.

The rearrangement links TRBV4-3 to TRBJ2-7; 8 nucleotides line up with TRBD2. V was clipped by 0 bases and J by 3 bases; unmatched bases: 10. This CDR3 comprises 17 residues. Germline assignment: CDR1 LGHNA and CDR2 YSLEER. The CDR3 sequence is CASSQEPGLGVRYEQYF. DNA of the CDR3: TGCGCCAGCAGCCAAGAGCCGGGACTAGGGGTTCGCTACGAGCAGTACTTC.

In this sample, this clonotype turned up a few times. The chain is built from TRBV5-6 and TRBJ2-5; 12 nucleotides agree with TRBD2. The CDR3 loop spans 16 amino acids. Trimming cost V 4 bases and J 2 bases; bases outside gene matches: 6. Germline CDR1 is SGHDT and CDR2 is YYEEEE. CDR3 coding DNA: TGTGCCAGCAGCCTTCGACTAGCGGGGGCTCAAGAGACCCAGTACTTC. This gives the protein CASSLRLAGAQETQYF. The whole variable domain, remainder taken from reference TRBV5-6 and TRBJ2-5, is DAGVTQSPTHLIKTRGQQVTLRCSPKSGHDTVSWYQQALGQGPQFIFQYYEEEERQRGNFPDRFSGHQFPNYSSELNVNALLLGDSALYLCASSLRLAGAQETQYFGPGTRLLVL.

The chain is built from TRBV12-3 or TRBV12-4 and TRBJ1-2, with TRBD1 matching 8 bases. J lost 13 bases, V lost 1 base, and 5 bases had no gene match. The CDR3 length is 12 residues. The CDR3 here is CASSLGQGSSTF. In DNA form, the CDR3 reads TGTGCCAGCAGTTTAGGACAGGGGTCTAGCACCTTC.

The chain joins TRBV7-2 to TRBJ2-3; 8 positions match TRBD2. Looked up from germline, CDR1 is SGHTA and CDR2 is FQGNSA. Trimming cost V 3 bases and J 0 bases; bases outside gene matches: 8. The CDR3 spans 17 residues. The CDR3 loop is CASSFMGTSTSTDTQYF. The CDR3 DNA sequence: TGTGCCAGCAGCTTCATGGGGACTAGTACTAGCACAGATACGCAGTATTTT. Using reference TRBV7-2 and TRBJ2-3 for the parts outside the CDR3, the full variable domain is GAGVSQSPSNKVTEKGKDVELRCDPISGHTALYWYRQSLGQGLEFLIYFQGNSAPDKSGLPSDRFSAERTGGSVSTLTIQRTQQEDSAVYLCASSFMGTSTSTDTQYFGPGTRLTVL.

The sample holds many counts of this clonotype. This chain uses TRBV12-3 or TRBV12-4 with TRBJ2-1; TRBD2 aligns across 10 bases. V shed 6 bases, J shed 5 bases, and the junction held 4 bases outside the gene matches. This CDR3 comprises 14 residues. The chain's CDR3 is CASRTSGANNEQFF. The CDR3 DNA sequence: TGTGCCAGCAGAACTAGCGGGGCCAACAATGAGCAGTTCTTC.

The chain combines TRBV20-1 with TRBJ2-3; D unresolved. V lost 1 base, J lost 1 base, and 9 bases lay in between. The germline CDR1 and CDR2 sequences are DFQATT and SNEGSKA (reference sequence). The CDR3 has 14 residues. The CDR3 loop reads CSARVAERTDTQYF. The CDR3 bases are TGCAGTGCTAGAGTGGCGGAGCGCACAGATACGCAGTATTTT.

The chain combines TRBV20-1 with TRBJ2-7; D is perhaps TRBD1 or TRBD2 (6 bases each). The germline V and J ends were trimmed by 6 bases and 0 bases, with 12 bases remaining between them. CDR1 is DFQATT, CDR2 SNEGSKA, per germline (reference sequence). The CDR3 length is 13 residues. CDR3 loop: CSASGGSSYEQYF. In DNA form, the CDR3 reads TGCAGTGCGTCCGGGGGCTCCTCCTACGAGCAGTACTTC.

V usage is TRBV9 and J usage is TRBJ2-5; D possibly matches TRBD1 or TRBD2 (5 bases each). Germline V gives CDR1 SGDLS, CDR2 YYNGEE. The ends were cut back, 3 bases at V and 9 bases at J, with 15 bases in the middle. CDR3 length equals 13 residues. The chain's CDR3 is CASSEGAARAQYF. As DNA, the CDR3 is TGTGCCAGCAGCGAAGGGGCGGCGAGGGCCCAGTACTTC.

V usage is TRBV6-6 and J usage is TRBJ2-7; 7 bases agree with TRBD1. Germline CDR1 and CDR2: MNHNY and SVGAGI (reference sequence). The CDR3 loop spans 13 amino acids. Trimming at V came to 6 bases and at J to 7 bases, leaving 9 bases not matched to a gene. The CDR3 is CASSPLTGWEQYF. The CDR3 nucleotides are TGTGCCAGCAGCCCCCTGACAGGGTGGGAGCAGTACTTC.

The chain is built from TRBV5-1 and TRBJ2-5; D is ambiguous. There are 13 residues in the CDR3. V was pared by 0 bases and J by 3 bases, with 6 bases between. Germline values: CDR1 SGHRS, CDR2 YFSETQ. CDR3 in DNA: TGCGCCAGCAGCTTGGTACCTGAAGAGACCCAGTACTTC. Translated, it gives CASSLVPEETQYF.

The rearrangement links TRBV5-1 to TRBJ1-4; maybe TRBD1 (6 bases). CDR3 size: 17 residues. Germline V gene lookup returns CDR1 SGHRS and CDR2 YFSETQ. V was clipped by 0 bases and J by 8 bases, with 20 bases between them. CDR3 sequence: CASSLAIGAGAEEKLFF. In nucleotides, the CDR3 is TGCGCCAGCAGCTTGGCCATTGGGGCAGGGGCGGAAGAAAAACTGTTTTTT.

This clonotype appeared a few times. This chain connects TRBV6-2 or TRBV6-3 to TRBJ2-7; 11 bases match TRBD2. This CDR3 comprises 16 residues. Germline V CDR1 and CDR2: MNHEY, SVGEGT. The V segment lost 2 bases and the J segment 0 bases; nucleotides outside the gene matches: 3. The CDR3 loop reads CASSYPTSGSSYEQYF. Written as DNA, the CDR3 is TGTGCCAGCAGTTACCCCACTAGCGGGAGCTCCTACGAGCAGTACTTC.

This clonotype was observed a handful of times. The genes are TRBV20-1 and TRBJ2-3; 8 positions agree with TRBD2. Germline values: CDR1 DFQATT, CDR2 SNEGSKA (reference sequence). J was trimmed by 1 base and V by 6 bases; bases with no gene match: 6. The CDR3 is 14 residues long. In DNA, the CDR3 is TGCAGTGCAGCTCCGGGACTAGGCACAGATACGCAGTATTTT. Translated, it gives CSAAPGLGTDTQYF.

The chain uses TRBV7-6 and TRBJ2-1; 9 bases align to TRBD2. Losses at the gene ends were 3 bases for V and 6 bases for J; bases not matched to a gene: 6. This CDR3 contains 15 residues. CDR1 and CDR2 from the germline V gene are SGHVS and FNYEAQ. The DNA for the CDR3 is TGTGCCAGCAGCTTGTCTAGCGGGACCTTCAATGAGCAGTTCTTC. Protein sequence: CASSLSSGTFNEQFF.

The CDR3 DNA sequence: TGCAGTGCTAGAGAGGGTAGCTGGGGGACCCAGTACTTC. Protein product: CSAREGSWGTQYF. J is TRBJ2-5 and V is TRBV20-1; unclear D gene. This CDR3 contains 13 residues. V was cut by 0 bases and J by 7 bases, with 12 bases left in between. Germline V gene data show CDR1 as DFQATT and CDR2 as SNEGSKA (reference sequence).

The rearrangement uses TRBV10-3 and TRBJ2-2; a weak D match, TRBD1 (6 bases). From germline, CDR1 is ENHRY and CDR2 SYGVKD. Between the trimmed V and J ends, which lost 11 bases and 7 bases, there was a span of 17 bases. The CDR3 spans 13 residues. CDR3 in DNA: TGTGCCGCAAGATCAGGGGCTGACGGGGAGCTGTTTTTT. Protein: CAARSGADGELFF.

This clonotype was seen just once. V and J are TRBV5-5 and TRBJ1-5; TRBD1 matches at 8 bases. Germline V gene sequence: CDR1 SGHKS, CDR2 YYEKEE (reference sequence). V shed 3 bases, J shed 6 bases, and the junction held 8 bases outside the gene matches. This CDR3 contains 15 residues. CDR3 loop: CASSSIPGGSQPQHF. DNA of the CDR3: TGTGCCAGCAGCTCGATTCCAGGGGGCTCTCAGCCCCAGCATTTT.

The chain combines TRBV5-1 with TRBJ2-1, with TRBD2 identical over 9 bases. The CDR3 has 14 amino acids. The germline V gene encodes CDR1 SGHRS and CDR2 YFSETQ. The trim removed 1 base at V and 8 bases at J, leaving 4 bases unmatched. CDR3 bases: TGCGCCAGCAGCTTGCAGGGCGGGGGGGATGAGCAGTTCTTC. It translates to CASSLQGGGDEQFF.

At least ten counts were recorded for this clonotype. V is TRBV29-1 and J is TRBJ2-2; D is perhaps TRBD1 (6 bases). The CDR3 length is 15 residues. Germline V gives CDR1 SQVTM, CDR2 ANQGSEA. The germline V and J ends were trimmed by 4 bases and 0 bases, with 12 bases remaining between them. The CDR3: CSVARQVANTGELFF. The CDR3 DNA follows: TGCAGCGTTGCCAGACAGGTAGCGAACACCGGGGAGCTGTTTTTT.

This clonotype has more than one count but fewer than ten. CDR3 protein: CASSWGPQSTDTQYF. DNA of the CDR3: TGTGCCAGCAGCTGGGGACCGCAAAGCACAGATACGCAGTATTTT. This sequence joins TRBV5-8 and TRBJ2-3; D might be TRBD1 or TRBD2, each matching 5 bases. Per germline, CDR1 SGHTS and CDR2 YDEGEE. Between the trimmed V and J ends, which lost 3 bases and 0 bases, there was a span of 11 bases. CDR3 length: 15 amino acids.

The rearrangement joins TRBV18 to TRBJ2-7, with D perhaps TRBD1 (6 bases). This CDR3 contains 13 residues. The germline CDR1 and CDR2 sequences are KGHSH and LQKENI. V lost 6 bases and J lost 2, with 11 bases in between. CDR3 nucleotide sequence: TGTGCCAGCTCCGAACAGGGAGCCTACGAGCAGTACTTC. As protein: CASSEQGAYEQYF.

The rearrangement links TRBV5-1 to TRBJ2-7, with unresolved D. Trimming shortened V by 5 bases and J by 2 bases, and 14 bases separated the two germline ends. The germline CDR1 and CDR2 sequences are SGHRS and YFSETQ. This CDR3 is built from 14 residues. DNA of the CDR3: TGCGCCAGCAGTGACCCCCAAGGCGCCTACGAGCAGTACTTC. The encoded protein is CASSDPQGAYEQYF.

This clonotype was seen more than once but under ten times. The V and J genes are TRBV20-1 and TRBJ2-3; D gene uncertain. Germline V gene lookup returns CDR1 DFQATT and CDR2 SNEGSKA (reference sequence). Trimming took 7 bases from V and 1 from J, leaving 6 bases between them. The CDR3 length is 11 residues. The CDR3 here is CSVQGTDTQYF. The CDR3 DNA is TGCAGTGTCCAAGGCACAGATACGCAGTATTTT.

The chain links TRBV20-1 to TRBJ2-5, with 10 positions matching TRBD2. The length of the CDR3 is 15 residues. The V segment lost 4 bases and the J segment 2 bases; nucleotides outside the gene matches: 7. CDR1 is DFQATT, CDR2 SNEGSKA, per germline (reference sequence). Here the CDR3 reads CSATKGAGGQETQYF. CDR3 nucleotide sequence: TGCAGTGCTACGAAGGGAGCGGGAGGGCAAGAGACCCAGTACTTC.

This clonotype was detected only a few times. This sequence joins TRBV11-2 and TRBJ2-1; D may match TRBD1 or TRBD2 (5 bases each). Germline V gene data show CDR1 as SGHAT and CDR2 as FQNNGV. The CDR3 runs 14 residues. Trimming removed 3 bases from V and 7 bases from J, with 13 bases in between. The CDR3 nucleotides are TGTGCCAGCAGCTTCGGCCGGGGCCATAATGAGCAGTTCTTC. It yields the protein CASSFGRGHNEQFF.

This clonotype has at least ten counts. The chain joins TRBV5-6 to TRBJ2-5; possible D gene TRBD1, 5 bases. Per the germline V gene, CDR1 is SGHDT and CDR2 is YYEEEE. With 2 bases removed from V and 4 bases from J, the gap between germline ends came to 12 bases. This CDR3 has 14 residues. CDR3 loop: CASSLPGFRETQYF. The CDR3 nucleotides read TGTGCCAGCAGCTTACCAGGGTTTCGAGAGACCCAGTACTTC.

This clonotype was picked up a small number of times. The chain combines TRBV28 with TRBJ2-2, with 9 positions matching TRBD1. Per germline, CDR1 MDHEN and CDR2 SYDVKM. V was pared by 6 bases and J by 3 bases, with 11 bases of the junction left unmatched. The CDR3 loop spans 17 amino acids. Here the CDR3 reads CASRRPGTGTYTGELFF. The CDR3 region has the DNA TGTGCCAGCAGACGTCCCGGGACAGGGACATACACCGGGGAGCTGTTTTTT.

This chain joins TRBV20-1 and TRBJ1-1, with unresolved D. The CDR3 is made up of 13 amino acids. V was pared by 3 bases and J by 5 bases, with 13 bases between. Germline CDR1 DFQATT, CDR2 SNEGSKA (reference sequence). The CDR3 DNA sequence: TGCAGTGCTAGTTCCTCGGAGATGACTGAAGCTTTCTTT. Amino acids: CSASSSEMTEAFF.